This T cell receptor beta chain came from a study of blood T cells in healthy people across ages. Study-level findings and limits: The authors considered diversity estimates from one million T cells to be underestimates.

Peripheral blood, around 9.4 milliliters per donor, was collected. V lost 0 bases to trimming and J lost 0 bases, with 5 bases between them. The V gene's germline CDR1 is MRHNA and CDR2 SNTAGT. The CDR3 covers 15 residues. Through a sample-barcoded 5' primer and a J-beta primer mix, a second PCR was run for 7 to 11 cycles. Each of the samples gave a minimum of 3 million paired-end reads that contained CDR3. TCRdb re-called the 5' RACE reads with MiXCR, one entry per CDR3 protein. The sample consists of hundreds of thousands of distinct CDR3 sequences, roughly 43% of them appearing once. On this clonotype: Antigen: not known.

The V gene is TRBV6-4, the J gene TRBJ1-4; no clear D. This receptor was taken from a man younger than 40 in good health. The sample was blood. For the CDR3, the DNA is TGTGCCAGCAGTGACTCGTCGGCAACTAATGAAAAACTGTTTTTT. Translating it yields CASSDSSATNEKLFF.